Following are 12 T cell receptor beta chains from one sample sequenced in a study of blood T cell repertoires in COVID-19 (TCRdb year 2020). Libraries were constructed by the immunoSEQ multiplex PCR assay. TCRdb carries this immuneACCESS record with in-frame sequences only. Its versions omit some clonotypes, under half of them owing to an unresolved V gene in the studies checked, with the rest unexplained. The sample table contains approximately 180,000 clones; only one count was recorded for roughly 82% of them. The ten biggest clones cover 4% to 6.5% of the sample. Sequencing was done on a sample of PBMCs or T cells enriched from blood (not recorded which). The receptors stem from a woman aged 55 to 70 with acute COVID-19.

The chain is built from TRBV6-5 and TRBJ2-2; D not certain. The CDR3 sequence is 14 residues long. V was pared by 6 bases and J by 5 bases, with 13 bases between. Germline V gene data show CDR1 as MNHEY and CDR2 as SVGAGI. The CDR3 sequence is CASRNSFLTGELFF. The DNA for the CDR3 is TGTGCCAGCAGGAACAGCTTTCTTACCGGGGAGCTGTTTTTT.

This chain uses TRBV19 with TRBJ2-2; 7 positions match TRBD1. Trimming removed 6 bases from V and 5 bases from J; junction bases left unmatched: 9. Germline V gives CDR1 LNHDA, CDR2 SQIVND (reference sequence). The CDR3 runs 15 residues. The CDR3, as DNA: TGTGCCAGTAGCAAGACAGGGATGGGGACCGGGGAGCTGTTTTTT. This codes for CASSKTGMGTGELFF.

The chain carries TRBV5-1 and TRBJ1-6; tentatively, D is TRBD1 (5 bases). This CDR3 is built from 17 residues. Trimming removed 3 bases from V and 11 bases from J, with 24 bases in between. Germline V gives CDR1 SGHRS, CDR2 YFSETQ. The CDR3 bases are TGCGCCAGCAGCTCCCACTGGGAGGGGCAGGGAGTTGCACCCCTCCACTTT. Its translation: CASSSHWEGQGVAPLHF.

The chain employs TRBV15 and TRBJ2-1; 12 positions match TRBD2. J lost 7 bases, V lost 7 bases, and 14 bases had no gene match. Germline loops: CDR1 LNHNV, CDR2 YYDKDF (reference sequence). The CDR3 is made up of 17 amino acids. The CDR3 sequence: CATMSSGRASLENEQFF. As DNA, the CDR3 is TGTGCCACCATGTCTAGCGGGAGGGCCTCATTGGAAAATGAGCAGTTCTTC.

In this sample, this clone turned up a few times. This chain links TRBV7-6 with TRBJ1-1, with D unclear. V lost 2 bases, J lost 1 base, and 11 bases lay in between. CDR3 size: 15 residues. Germline values: CDR1 SGHVS, CDR2 FNYEAQ. In DNA, the CDR3 is TGTGCCAGCAGCTTATCATGGTCCGGGAACACTGAAGCTTTCTTT. This sequence encodes CASSLSWSGNTEAFF.

V is TRBV28 and J is TRBJ1-2, with 7 bases fitting TRBD1. The CDR3 is made up of 13 amino acids. Per germline, CDR1 MDHEN and CDR2 SYDVKM. The V segment lost 5 bases and the J segment 7 bases; nucleotides outside the gene matches: 7. CDR3 residues: CASSPPTGSGYTF. The CDR3 coding sequence is TGTGCCAGCAGTCCCCCGACAGGGAGTGGCTACACCTTC.

The V call is TRBV7-8, the J call TRBJ1-6, with TRBD1 identical over 8 bases. Germline values: CDR1 SGHVS, CDR2 FQNEAQ. The CDR3 has 14 residues. The J segment lost 10 bases and the V segment lost 4 bases, leaving 6 bases of the junction unmatched. CDR3 protein: CASSYTGGGSPLHF. CDR3 sequence (DNA): TGTGCCAGCAGCTATACAGGGGGTGGATCACCCCTCCACTTT.

The chain uses TRBV21-1 and TRBJ2-1; the table's D call, TRBD2, was not checked against the DNA. TRBV21-1 is a listed pseudogene. The CDR3 consists of 16 residues. The CDR3 here is CASTHNSSGFFDEQFF. The CDR3 nucleotides read TGTGCCAGCACCCACAATTCCTCGGGGTTTTTCGATGAGCAGTTCTTC.

This clone was seen a handful of times. The gene calls are TRBV18 and TRBJ2-2; the match to TRBD1 covers 8 bases. The CDR3 sequence is 16 residues long. Germline lookup yields CDR1 KGHSH and CDR2 LQKENI. Unmatched junction bases numbered 6, after V lost 3 bases and J lost 3 bases. CDR3 sequence (DNA): TGTGCCAGCTCACCTCAGGGGGCGTCTTACACCGGGGAGCTGTTTTTT. It codes for CASSPQGASYTGELFF.

The V and J genes are TRBV18 and TRBJ2-2, with D perhaps matching TRBD1 (5 bases). Trimming took off 1 base at V and 7 bases at J, with 7 bases between the two ends. The CDR3 has 13 amino acids. Germline CDR1 is KGHSH and CDR2 is LQKENI. The CDR3 nucleotides are TGTGCCAGCTCACCACGACAGATCGGGGAGCTGTTTTTT. Encoded protein: CASSPRQIGELFF. Variable domain in full (rest from reference TRBV18 and TRBJ2-2): NAGVMQNPRHLVRRRGQEARLRCSPMKGHSHVYWYRQLPEEGLKFMVYLQKENIIDESGMPKERFSAEFPKEGPSILRIQQVVRGDSAAYFCASSPRQIGELFFGEGSRLTVL.

This chain links TRBV5-1 with TRBJ2-2; 7 bases line up with TRBD1. From germline, CDR1 is SGHRS and CDR2 YFSETQ. V shed 0 bases and J 7 bases; nucleotides not matched to a gene: 6. CDR3 length: 15 residues. CDR3 DNA: TGCGCCAGCAGCTTGGCAGGGGGAGAAGTCGGGGAGCTGTTTTTT. It is translated as CASSLAGGEVGELFF.

The chain joins TRBV4-1 to TRBJ1-5, with D perhaps matching TRBD1 (5 bases). The V end lost 0 bases, the J end lost 5 bases, and 14 bases lay between the germline ends. The V gene's germline CDR1 is MGHRA and CDR2 YSYEKL. The CDR3 runs 16 residues. The CDR3 loop reads CASSQEGAGIDQPQHF. The CDR3 DNA reads as TGCGCCAGCAGCCAAGAAGGGGCGGGAATCGATCAGCCCCAGCATTTT.